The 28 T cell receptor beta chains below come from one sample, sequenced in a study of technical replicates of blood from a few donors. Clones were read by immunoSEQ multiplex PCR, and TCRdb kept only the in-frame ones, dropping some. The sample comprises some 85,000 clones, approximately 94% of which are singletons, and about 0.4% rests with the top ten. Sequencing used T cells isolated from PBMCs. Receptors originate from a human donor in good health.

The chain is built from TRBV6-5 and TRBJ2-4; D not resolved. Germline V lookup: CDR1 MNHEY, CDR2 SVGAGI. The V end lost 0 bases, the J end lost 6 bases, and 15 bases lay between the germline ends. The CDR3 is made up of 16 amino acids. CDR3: CASSYSSTPARNIQYF. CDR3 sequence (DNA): TGTGCCAGCAGTTACTCGTCCACACCGGCTAGAAACATTCAGTACTTC.

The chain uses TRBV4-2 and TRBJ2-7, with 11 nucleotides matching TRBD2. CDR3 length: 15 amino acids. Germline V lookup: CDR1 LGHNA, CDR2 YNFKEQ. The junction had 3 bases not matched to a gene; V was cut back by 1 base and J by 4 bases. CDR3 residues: CASSQAGLADYEQYF. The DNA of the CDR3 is TGTGCCAGCAGCCAAGCGGGACTAGCGGATTACGAGCAGTACTTC.

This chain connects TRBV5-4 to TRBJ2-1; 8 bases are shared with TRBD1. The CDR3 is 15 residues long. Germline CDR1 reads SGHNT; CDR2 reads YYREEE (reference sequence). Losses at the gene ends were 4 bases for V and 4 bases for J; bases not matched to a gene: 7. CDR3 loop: CASSKGTGGYNEQFF. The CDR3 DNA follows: TGTGCCAGCAGCAAGGGGACAGGAGGGTACAATGAGCAGTTCTTC.

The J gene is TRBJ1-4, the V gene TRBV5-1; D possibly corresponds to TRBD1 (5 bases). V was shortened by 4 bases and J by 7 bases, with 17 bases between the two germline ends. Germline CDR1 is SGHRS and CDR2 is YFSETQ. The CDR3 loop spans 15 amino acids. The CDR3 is CASSGRQGGSEKLFF. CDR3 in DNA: TGCGCCAGCAGCGGGCGTCAGGGTGGAAGTGAAAAACTGTTTTTT.

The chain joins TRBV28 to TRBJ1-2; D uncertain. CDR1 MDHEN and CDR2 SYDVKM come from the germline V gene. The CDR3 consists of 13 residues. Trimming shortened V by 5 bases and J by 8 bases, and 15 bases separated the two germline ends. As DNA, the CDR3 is TGTGCCAGCAGTCGGGGTAACCCTTGGGGCTACACCTTC. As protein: CASSRGNPWGYTF.

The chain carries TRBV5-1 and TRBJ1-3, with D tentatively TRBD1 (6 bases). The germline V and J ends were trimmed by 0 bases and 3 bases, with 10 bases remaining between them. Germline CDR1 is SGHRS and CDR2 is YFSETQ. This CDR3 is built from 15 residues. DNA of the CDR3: TGCGCCAGCAGCTTGGTAGGGGGAAATGGAAACACCATATATTTT. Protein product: CASSLVGGNGNTIYF.

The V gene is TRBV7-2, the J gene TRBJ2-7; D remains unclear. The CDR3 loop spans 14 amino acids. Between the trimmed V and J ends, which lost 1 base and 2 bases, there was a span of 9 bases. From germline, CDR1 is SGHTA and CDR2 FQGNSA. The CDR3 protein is CASSLDYRTYEQYF. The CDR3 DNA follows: TGTGCCAGCAGCTTAGACTACCGAACCTACGAGCAGTACTTC.

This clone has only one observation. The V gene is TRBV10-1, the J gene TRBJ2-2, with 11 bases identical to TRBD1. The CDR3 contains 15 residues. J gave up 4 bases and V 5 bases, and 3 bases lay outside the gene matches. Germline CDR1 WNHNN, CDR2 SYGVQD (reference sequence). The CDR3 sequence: CASSRGTGGTGELFF. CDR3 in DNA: TGCGCCAGCAGTCGTGGGACAGGGGGCACCGGGGAGCTGTTTTTT.

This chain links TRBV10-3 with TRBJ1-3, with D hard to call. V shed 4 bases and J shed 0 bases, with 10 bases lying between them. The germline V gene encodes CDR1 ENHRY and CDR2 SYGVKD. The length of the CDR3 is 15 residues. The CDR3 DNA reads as TGTGCCATCAGTGCCTCGGGGAACTCTGGAAACACCATATATTTT. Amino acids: CAISASGNSGNTIYF.

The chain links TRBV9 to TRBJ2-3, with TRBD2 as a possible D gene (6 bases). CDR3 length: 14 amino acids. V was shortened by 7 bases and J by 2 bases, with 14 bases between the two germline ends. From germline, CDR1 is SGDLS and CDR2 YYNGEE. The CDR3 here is CASGTGAHTDTQYF. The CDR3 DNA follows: TGTGCCAGCGGTACGGGAGCGCACACAGATACGCAGTATTTT.

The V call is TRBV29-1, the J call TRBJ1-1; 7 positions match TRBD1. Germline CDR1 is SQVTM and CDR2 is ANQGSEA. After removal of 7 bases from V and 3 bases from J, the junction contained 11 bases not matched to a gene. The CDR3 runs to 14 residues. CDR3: CSGQGNFGHTEAFF. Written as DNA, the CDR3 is TGCAGCGGACAGGGAAATTTCGGGCACACTGAAGCTTTCTTT.

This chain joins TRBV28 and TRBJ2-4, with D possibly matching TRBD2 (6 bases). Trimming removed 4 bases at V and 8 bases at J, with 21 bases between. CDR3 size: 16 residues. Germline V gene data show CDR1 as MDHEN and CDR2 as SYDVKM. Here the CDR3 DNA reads TGTGCCAGCAGTTGGCCAGCGGGCCCGCCGCCTTACATTCAGTACTTC. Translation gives CASSWPAGPPPYIQYF.

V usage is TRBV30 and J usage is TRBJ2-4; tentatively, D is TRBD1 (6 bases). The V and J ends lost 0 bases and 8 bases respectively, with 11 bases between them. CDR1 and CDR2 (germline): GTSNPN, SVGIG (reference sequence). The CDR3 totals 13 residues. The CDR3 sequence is CAWSVQGGHIQYF. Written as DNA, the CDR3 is TGTGCCTGGAGTGTACAGGGTGGCCACATTCAGTACTTC.

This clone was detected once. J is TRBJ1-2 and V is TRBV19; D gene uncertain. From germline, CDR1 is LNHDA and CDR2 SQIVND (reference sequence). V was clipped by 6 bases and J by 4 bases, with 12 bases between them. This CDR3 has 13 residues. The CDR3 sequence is CASRPPGIYGYTF. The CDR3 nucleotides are TGTGCCAGTAGGCCTCCCGGGATCTATGGCTACACCTTC.

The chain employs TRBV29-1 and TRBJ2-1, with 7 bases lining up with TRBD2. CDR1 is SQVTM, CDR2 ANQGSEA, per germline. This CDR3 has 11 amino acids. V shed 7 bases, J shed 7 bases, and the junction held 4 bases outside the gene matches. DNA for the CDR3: TGCAGCGGCTGGGGGGGAAATGAGCAGTTCTTC. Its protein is CSGWGGNEQFF.

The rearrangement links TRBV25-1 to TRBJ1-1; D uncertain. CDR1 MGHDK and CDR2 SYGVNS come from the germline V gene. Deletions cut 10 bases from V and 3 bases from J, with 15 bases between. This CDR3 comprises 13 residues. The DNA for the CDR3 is TGTGCCACCACGGGATATGGGGACACTGAAGCTTTCTTT. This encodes CATTGYGDTEAFF. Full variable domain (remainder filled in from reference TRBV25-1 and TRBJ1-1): EADIYQTPRYLVIGTGKKITLECSQTMGHDKMYWYQQDPGMELHLIHYSYGVNSTEKGDLSSESTVSRIRTEHFPLTLESARPSHTSQYLCATTGYGDTEAFFGQGTRLTVV.

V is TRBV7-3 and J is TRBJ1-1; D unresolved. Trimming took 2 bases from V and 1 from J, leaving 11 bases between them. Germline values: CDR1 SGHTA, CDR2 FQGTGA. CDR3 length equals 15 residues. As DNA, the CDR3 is TGTGCCAGCAGCTTAGAGGGTCGGGGGAACACTGAAGCTTTCTTT. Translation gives CASSLEGRGNTEAFF.

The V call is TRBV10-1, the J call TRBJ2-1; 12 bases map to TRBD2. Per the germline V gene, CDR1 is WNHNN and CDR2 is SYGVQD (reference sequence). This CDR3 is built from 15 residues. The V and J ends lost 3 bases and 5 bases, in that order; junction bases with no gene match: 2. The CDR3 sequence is CASSDASGRDNEQFF. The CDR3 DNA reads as TGCGCCAGCAGTGATGCTAGCGGGAGGGACAATGAGCAGTTCTTC.

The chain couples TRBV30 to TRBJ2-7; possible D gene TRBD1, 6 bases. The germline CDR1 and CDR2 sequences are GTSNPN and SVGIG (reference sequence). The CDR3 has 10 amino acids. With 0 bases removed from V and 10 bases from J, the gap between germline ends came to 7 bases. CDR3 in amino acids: CAWSVGQQYF. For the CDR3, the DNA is TGTGCCTGGAGTGTGGGACAACAGTACTTC.

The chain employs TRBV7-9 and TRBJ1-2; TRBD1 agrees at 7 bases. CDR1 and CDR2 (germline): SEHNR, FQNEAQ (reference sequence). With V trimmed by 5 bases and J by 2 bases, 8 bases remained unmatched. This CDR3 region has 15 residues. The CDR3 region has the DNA TGTGCCAGCAGCGAACCAACAGGGGTCAACTATGGCTACACCTTC. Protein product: CASSEPTGVNYGYTF.

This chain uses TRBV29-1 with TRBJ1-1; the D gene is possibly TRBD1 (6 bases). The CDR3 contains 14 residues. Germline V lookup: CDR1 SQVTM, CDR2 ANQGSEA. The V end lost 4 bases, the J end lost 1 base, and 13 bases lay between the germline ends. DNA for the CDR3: TGCAGCGTTGGGGCGTTAGGGGGGAACACTGAAGCTTTCTTT. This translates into CSVGALGGNTEAFF.

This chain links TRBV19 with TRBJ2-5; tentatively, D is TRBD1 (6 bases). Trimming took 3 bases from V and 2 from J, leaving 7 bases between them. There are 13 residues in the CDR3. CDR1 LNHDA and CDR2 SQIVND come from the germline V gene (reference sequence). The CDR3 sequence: CASSIDRQETQYF. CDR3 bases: TGTGCCAGTAGTATTGACAGGCAAGAGACCCAGTACTTC.

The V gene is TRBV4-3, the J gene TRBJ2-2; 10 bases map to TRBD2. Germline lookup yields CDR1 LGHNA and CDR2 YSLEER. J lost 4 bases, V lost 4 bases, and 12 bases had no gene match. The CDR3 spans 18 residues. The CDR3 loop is CASSRLPGGTSVTGELFF. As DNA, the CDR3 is TGCGCCAGCAGCCGACTCCCGGGGGGGACTAGCGTCACCGGGGAGCTGTTTTTT.

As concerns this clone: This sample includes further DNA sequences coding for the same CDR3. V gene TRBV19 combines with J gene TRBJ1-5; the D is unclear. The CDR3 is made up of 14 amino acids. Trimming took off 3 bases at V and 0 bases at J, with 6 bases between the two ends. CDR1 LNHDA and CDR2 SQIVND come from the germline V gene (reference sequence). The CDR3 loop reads CASSIRDSNQPQHF. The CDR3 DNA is TGTGCCAGTAGTATTCGGGATAGCAATCAGCCCCAGCATTTT.

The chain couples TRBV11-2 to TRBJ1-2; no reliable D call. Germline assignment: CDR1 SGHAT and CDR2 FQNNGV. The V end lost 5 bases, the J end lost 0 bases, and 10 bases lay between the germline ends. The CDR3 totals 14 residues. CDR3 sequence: CASSLQTPNYGYTF. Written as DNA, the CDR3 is TGTGCCAGCAGCCTACAGACACCTAACTATGGCTACACCTTC.

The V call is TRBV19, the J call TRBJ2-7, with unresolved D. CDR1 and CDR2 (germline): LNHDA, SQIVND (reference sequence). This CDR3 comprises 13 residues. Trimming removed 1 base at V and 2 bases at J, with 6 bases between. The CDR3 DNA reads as TGTGCCAGTAGTATAGGCGGAACCTACGAGCAGTACTTC. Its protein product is CASSIGGTYEQYF.

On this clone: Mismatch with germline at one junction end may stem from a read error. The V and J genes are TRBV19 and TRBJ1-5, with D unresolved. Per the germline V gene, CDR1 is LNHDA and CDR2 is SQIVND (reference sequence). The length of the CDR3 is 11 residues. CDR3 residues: CASSIGSLLDF. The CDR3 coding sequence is TGTGCCAGTAGTATAGGCAGTCTACTAGATTTT.

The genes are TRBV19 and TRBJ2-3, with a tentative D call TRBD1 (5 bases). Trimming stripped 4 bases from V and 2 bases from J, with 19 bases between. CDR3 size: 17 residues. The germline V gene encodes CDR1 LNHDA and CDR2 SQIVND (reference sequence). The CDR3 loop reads CASSTETVPRNTDTQYF. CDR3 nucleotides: TGTGCCAGTAGTACCGAGACAGTGCCCAGAAACACAGATACGCAGTATTTT.